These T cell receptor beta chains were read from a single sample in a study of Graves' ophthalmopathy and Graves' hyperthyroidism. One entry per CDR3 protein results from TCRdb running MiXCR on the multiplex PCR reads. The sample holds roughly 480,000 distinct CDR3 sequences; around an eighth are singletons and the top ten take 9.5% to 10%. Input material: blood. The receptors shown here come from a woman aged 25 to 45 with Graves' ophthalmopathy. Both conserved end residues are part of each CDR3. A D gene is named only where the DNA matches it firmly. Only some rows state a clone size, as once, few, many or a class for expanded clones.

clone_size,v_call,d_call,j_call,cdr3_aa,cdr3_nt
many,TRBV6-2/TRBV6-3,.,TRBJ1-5,CASSYGHLNQPQHF,TGTGCCAGCAGTTACGGGCACCTCAATCAGCCCCAGCATTTT
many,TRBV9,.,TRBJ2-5,CASSFRSLPQETQYF,TGTGCCAGCAGCTTCCGTAGCCTCCCGCAAGAGACCCAGTACTTC
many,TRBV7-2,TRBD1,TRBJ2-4,CASSTETGFTNIQYF,TGTGCCAGCAGCACCGAGACAGGGTTTACAAACATTCAGTACTTC
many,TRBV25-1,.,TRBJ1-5,CASSATGSQPQHF,TGTGCCAGCAGTGCCACAGGGAGTCAGCCCCAGCATTTT
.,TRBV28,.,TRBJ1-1,CASSYQQGGDTEAFF,TGTGCCAGCAGCTACCAACAGGGCGGGGACACTGAAGCTTTCTTT
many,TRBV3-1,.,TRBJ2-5,CASSQAGEVETQYF,TGTGCCAGCAGCCAAGCAGGAGAGGTAGAGACCCAGTACTTC
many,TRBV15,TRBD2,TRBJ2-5,CATSTPAGKQETQYF,TGTGCCACCAGCACTCCAGCGGGAAAACAAGAGACCCAGTACTTC
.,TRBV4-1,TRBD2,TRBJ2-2,CASSRGTSGTGELFF,TGCGCCAGCAGCCGCGGGACTAGTGGAACCGGGGAGCTGTTTTTT
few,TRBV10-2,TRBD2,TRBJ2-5,CASSDTSGSRLGETQYF,TGCGCCAGCAGTGATACTAGCGGGTCAAGGCTCGGGGAGACCCAGTACTTC
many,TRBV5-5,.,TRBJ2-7,CASNFGTGSYEQYF,TGTGCCAGCAATTTCGGGACGGGCTCCTACGAGCAGTACTTC
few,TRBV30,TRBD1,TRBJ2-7,CAWTRRTGAYEQYF,TGTGCCTGGACTAGACGGACAGGAGCCTACGAGCAGTACTTC
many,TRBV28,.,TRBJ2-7,CASSSPSLLGRYEQYF,TGTGCCAGCAGTTCCCCCTCCCTTCTCGGGCGCTACGAGCAGTACTTC
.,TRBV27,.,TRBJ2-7,CASSYSRGKSYEQYF,TGTGCCAGCAGTTACTCCAGGGGCAAGTCCTACGAGCAGTACTTC
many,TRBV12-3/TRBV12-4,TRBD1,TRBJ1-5,CASSFSGTGGGQPQHF,TGTGCCAGCAGTTTTTCCGGGACAGGGGGCGGTCAGCCCCAGCATTTT
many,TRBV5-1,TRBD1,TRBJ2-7,CASSQPRQGRWSYEQYF,TGCGCCAGCAGCCAACCTCGACAGGGAAGGTGGTCCTACGAGCAGTACTTC
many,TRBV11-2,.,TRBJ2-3,CASSWVGDTQYF,TGTGCCAGCAGCTGGGTTGGAGATACGCAGTATTTT
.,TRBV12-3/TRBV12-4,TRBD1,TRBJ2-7,CASSFGASGGYEQYF,TGTGCCAGCAGTTTCGGGGCCTCAGGGGGCTACGAGCAGTACTTC
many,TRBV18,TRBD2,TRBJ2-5,CASSQLAGEETQYF,TGTGCCAGCTCTCAACTAGCGGGGGAAGAGACCCAGTACTTC
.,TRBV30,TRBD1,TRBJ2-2,CAWSRSGGTGELFF,TGTGCCTGGTCCAGGTCAGGGGGCACCGGGGAGCTGTTTTTT
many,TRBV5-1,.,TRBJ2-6,CASSLDRTVSGANVLTF,TGCGCCAGCAGCTTGGATCGGACGGTCTCTGGGGCCAACGTCCTGACTTTC
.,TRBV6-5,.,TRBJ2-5,CASSYSIWSGETQYF,TGTGCCAGCAGTTACTCGATCTGGAGTGGGGAGACCCAGTACTTC
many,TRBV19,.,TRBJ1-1,CATVIRHRVNTEAFF,TGTGCCACCGTCATCCGCCACAGGGTGAACACTGAAGCTTTCTTT
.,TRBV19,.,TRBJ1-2,CASSSIYSYGYTF,TGTGCCAGTAGTAGTATCTATTCCTATGGCTACACCTTC
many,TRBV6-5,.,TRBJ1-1,CASSGLDTEAFF,TGTGCCAGCAGCGGGCTAGACACTGAAGCTTTCTTT
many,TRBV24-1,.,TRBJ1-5,CATTHQVCNQPQHF,TGTGCCACTACACACCAAGTATGCAATCAGCCCCAGCATTTT
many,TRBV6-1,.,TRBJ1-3,CASSEAGSGNTIYF,TGTGCCAGCAGTGAAGCGGGCAGTGGAAACACCATATATTTT
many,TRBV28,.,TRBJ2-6,CASSPGTSSSGANVLTF,TGTGCCAGCAGCCCCGGGACTTCGAGCTCTGGGGCCAACGTCCTGACTTTC
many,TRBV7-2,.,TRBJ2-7,CASSLGAGQNYEQYF,TGTGCCAGCAGCTTAGGGGCGGGACAGAACTACGAGCAGTACTTC
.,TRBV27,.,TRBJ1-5,CASGLPPNQPQHF,TGTGCCAGTGGTTTACCCCCTAATCAGCCCCAGCATTTT
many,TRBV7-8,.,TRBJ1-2,CASSPLNRNYYGYTF,TGTGCCAGCAGCCCCTTAAACAGGAACTACTATGGCTACACCTTC
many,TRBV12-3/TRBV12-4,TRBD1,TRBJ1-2,CASSLQVTGERGYTF,TGTGCCAGCAGTTTACAGGTTACAGGGGAGCGTGGCTACACCTTC
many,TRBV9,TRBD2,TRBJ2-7,CASSPGSGLAGVEQYF,TGTGCCAGCAGCCCCGGATCGGGACTAGCGGGAGTTGAGCAGTACTTC
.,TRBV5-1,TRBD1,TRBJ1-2,CASSPQGGSSYGYTF,TGCGCCAGCAGCCCTCAAGGGGGCAGTTCCTATGGCTACACCTTC
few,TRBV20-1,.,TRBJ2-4,CSAEGQTLAKNIQYF,TGCAGTGCGGAGGGACAGACTTTAGCCAAAAACATTCAGTACTTC
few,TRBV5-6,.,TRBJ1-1,CASSLDRGGGTEASF,TGTGCCAGCAGCTTGGACAGAGGGGGAGGCACTGAAGCTTCCTTT
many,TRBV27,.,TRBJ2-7,CASSYQGEGEQYF,TGTGCCAGCAGCTATCAGGGGGAGGGGGAGCAGTACTTC